This TCR beta chain was recorded in a study of T cell changes during pregnancy in multiple sclerosis. The V end was cut by 0 bases, the J end by 1 base, with 11 bases between. The V gene's germline CDR1 is SGHKS and CDR2 YYEKEE (reference sequence). This CDR3 is 16 amino acids long. Sequencing used immunoSEQ multiplex PCR; TCRdb keeps in-frame clones, though not all of them. Among about 97,000 clones listed, about 91% were seen once. This chain joins TRBV5-5 and TRBJ1-3; possibly TRBD1 for D (5 bases). The TCR comes from a female donor with multiple sclerosis, enrolled in a pregnancy study. The sample was peripheral blood, taken in the second trimester of pregnancy. The CDR3 DNA reads as TGTGCCAGCAGCTTGGTGGGGCAGGGATCTGGAAACACCATATATTTT. Its translation: CASSLVGQGSGNTIYF.